The 26 T cell receptor beta chains below were found in one sample sequenced in a study of regulatory T cells in long-lasting Graves disease. Relying on iRepertoire HTBI primers and Arm-PCR of CDR3 regions, the team built TCR beta libraries. TCRdb re-called the multiplex PCR reads through MiXCR, storing one row per CDR3 protein. Among 700,000 or so distinct CDR3 sequences listed, roughly 30% were seen once. The sample's time point: persistent/refractory GD, antithyroid drugs over 5 years with positive TRAb. From RNA extracted from PBMCs, the TCR library was made. The specimen was peripheral blood mononuclear cells (PBMCs), collected when the disease was refractory, from a patient treated with antithyroid drugs. These receptor sequences come from a female donor with Graves disease.

This clonotype was recorded at least ten times. The chain joins TRBV20-1 to TRBJ1-1; the D gene is possibly TRBD1 (6 bases). The germline gives CDR1 DFQATT, CDR2 SNEGSKA (reference sequence). This CDR3 is 12 amino acids long. The CDR3 sequence: CSARTANTEAFF. The CDR3 DNA is TGCAGCGCTCGGACAGCAAACACTGAAGCTTTCTTT.

The V call is TRBV7-9, the J call TRBJ2-5; D gene ambiguous. The V end was cut by 2 bases, the J end by 0 bases, with 28 bases between. The germline V gene encodes CDR1 SEHNR and CDR2 FQNEAQ (reference sequence). There are 21 residues in the CDR3. Here the CDR3 DNA reads TGTGCCAGCAGCTTAAATCTCAAATTGGCAAGGGTAGTGATGGACCAAGAGACCCAGTACTTC. It encodes CASSLNLKLARVVMDQETQYF.

This rearrangement joins TRBV12-3 or TRBV12-4 to TRBJ1-1, with 9 positions matching TRBD1. Germline trimming cut 2 bases from V and 7 bases from J; bases unmatched to any gene: 11. The CDR3 sequence is 16 residues long. CDR3 protein: CASSLMLWDRAGEAFF. CDR3 bases: TGTGCCAGCAGTTTAATGCTCTGGGACAGGGCGGGTGAAGCTTTCTTT.

This sequence joins TRBV5-6 and TRBJ1-6; possible D gene TRBD1, 5 bases. The CDR3 length is 17 residues. Germline V gene lookup returns CDR1 SGHDT and CDR2 YYEEEE. Between the trimmed V and J ends, which lost 0 bases and 0 bases, there was a span of 10 bases. The CDR3: CASSLVIGDSYNSPLHF. The DNA for the CDR3 is TGTGCCAGCAGCTTGGTTATAGGGGACTCCTATAATTCACCCCTCCACTTT.

This clonotype showed up just a few times. This sequence joins TRBV5-1 and TRBJ2-7, with 9 nucleotides matching TRBD1. The CDR3 is 14 amino acids. J was trimmed by 8 bases and V by 3 bases; bases with no gene match: 9. Germline CDR1 SGHRS, CDR2 YFSETQ. This CDR3 reads CASSSTRQGDKQYF. The DNA for the CDR3 is TGCGCCAGCAGCTCTACCAGACAGGGGGACAAGCAGTACTTC.

The V call is TRBV28, the J call TRBJ1-1; 9 bases map to TRBD1. From germline, CDR1 is MDHEN and CDR2 SYDVKM. V was pared by 9 bases and J by 2 bases, with 10 bases of the junction left unmatched. The CDR3 sequence is 15 residues long. In DNA, the CDR3 is TGTGCCAGTAGTATCGGGACAGGGAGAAACACTGAAGCTTTCTTT. Translation gives CASSIGTGRNTEAFF.

Concerning this clonotype itself: A junction boundary mismatches the germline segment, possibly from a read error. The chain's CDR3 is CASSFLNTEALF. CDR3 in DNA: TGTGCCAGCAGTTTCCTGAACACTGAAGCTCTCTTT. This sequence joins TRBV12-3 or TRBV12-4 and TRBJ1-1, with D unclear. The CDR3 totals 12 residues.

This clonotype was observed a handful of times. The rearrangement joins TRBV9 to TRBJ2-5; 9 positions agree with TRBD2. J was trimmed by 5 bases and V by 3 bases; bases with no gene match: 14. CDR1 and CDR2 from the germline V gene are SGDLS and YYNGEE. CDR3 length: 17 residues. The CDR3 loop is CASSASDGGRAGETQYF. As DNA, the CDR3 is TGTGCCAGCAGCGCGAGCGATGGCGGGAGGGCCGGGGAGACCCAGTACTTC.

The V gene is TRBV7-3, the J gene TRBJ1-1, with 8 positions matching TRBD1. Per the germline V gene, CDR1 is SGHTA and CDR2 is FQGTGA. V was pared by 4 bases and J by 6 bases, with 7 bases of the junction left unmatched. The CDR3 has 14 amino acids. The CDR3 loop reads CASSSTGTGAEAFF. The CDR3 nucleotides are TGTGCCAGCAGCTCAACAGGGACAGGAGCTGAAGCTTTCTTT. The full variable domain, with the rest looked up from reference TRBV7-3 and TRBJ1-1, is GAGVSQTPSNKVTEKGKYVELRCDPISGHTALYWYRQSLGQGPEFLIYFQGTGAADDSGLPNDRFFAVRPEGSVSTLKIQRTERGDSAVYLCASSSTGTGAEAFFGQGTRLTVV.

CDR3 coding DNA: TGCAGTGCTAGAACCATGACAGGGATCTACGAGCAGTACTTC. Its translation is CSARTMTGIYEQYF. The rearrangement uses TRBV20-1 and TRBJ2-7; TRBD1 aligns across 7 bases. This CDR3 has 14 amino acids. V lost 2 bases to trimming and J lost 3 bases; unmatched junction nucleotides: 7. Germline CDR1 reads DFQATT; CDR2 reads SNEGSKA (reference sequence).

A few counts support this clonotype. This chain joins TRBV29-1 and TRBJ2-7; D may match TRBD1 or TRBD2 (7 bases each). Deletions cut 3 bases from V and 4 bases from J, with 16 bases between. This CDR3 is 14 amino acids long. Per germline, CDR1 SQVTM and CDR2 ANQGSEA. The CDR3 loop is CSVEGGGAGYEQYF. In nucleotides, the CDR3 is TGCAGCGTTGAGGGAGGGGGCGCGGGGTACGAGCAGTACTTC.

This clonotype was counted ten times or more. The chain recombines TRBV6-1 with TRBJ2-2; 10 positions agree with TRBD2. Germline V CDR1 and CDR2: MNHNS, SASEGT. The trim removed 4 bases at V and 4 bases at J, leaving 6 bases unmatched. The CDR3 consists of 16 residues. In DNA, the CDR3 is TGTGCCAGCAGTGTACTAGCGGGAAGGGGCACCGGGGAGCTGTTTTTT. It encodes CASSVLAGRGTGELFF.

V is TRBV15 and J is TRBJ1-4, with D tentatively TRBD1 (5 bases). CDR1 is LNHNV, CDR2 YYDKDF, per germline (reference sequence). Trimming took 3 bases from V and 11 from J, leaving 16 bases between them. The length of the CDR3 is 14 residues. The CDR3 DNA reads TGTGCCACCAGCAGTAGGGGTTACGGGGAGAAACTGTTTTTT. Protein product: CATSSRGYGEKLFF.

Here the CDR3 reads CASSGEVGRIAFF. CDR3 nucleotides: TGTGCCAGCAGCGGGGAGGTAGGGAGGATTGCTTTCTTT. This chain links TRBV13 with TRBJ1-1; no firm D call. CDR1 is PRHDT, CDR2 FYEKMQ, per germline (reference sequence). Between the trimmed V and J ends, which lost 5 bases and 11 bases, there was a span of 18 bases. The length of the CDR3 is 13 residues.

This clonotype was recorded a few times. The chain has TRBV7-2 and TRBJ1-1; no firm D call. Germline V gives CDR1 SGHTA, CDR2 FQGNSA. Between the trimmed V and J ends, which lost 1 base and 3 bases, there was a span of 6 bases. This CDR3 region has 13 residues. The CDR3 loop is CASSLVSHTEAFF. The CDR3 nucleotides are TGTGCCAGCAGCTTAGTATCTCACACTGAAGCTTTCTTT.

This rearrangement joins TRBV5-1 to TRBJ1-1; no clear D gene. The germline V and J ends were trimmed by 4 bases and 0 bases, with 7 bases remaining between them. The germline gives CDR1 SGHRS, CDR2 YFSETQ. CDR3 length equals 13 residues. CDR3 sequence: CASSPVVNTEAFF. In nucleotides, the CDR3 is TGCGCCAGCAGCCCCGTGGTGAACACTGAAGCTTTCTTT.

The V gene is TRBV3-1, the J gene TRBJ1-4, with no clear D. Germline CDR1 LGHDT, CDR2 YNNKEL (reference sequence). The CDR3 covers 18 residues. Between the trimmed V and J ends, which lost 0 bases and 7 bases, there was a span of 21 bases. Written as DNA, the CDR3 is TGTGCCAGCAGCCAAGAGTCGGAATTCGCTCGCCCTAGTGAAAAACTGTTTTTT. This translates into CASSQESEFARPSEKLFF.

The gene calls are TRBV6-5 and TRBJ1-5; 11 bases fit TRBD1. Germline loops: CDR1 MNHEY, CDR2 SVGAGI. The J segment lost 7 bases and the V segment lost 2 bases, leaving 10 bases of the junction unmatched. This CDR3 contains 17 residues. The CDR3 loop is CASSYIQDRGLWQPQHF. The DNA for the CDR3 is TGTGCCAGCAGTTACATCCAGGACAGGGGGCTCTGGCAGCCCCAGCATTTT.

This clonotype has at least ten counts. The rearrangement links TRBV28 to TRBJ2-7, with a possible D match to TRBD1 (5 bases). Germline V lookup: CDR1 MDHEN, CDR2 SYDVKM. Trimming removed 7 bases at V and 0 bases at J, with 10 bases between. This CDR3 contains 13 residues. This CDR3 is CASTDSSSYEQYF. The CDR3 DNA sequence: TGTGCCAGCACTGACAGTAGCTCCTACGAGCAGTACTTC.

This clonotype appeared a few times. J is TRBJ2-4 and V is TRBV6-2 or TRBV6-3; 7 nucleotides agree with TRBD1. Germline loops: CDR1 MNHEY, CDR2 SVGEGT. This CDR3 region has 16 residues. V trimming: 6 bases; J trimming: 0 bases; junction bases outside the gene matches: 8. The CDR3 nucleotides are TGTGCCAGCAGACCAGGGACAGTTCTAGCCAAAAACATTCAGTACTTC. This translates into CASRPGTVLAKNIQYF.

This clonotype was seen only a few times. The chain is built from TRBV28 and TRBJ1-5, with D uncertain. V dropped 7 bases and J dropped 2 bases, with 9 bases sitting between them. The CDR3 runs 13 residues. CDR1 MDHEN and CDR2 SYDVKM come from the germline V gene. The CDR3 is CASTLTGNQPQHF. The CDR3 DNA reads as TGTGCCAGCACTCTTACCGGCAATCAGCCCCAGCATTTT.

The chain combines TRBV6-2 or TRBV6-3 with TRBJ2-3; TRBD2 matches at 14 bases. V lost 5 bases, J lost 4 bases, and 8 bases stayed unmatched. Germline loops: CDR1 MNHEY, CDR2 SVGEGT. The CDR3 is 17 residues long. The CDR3 spells CASSVRTSGRTSDTQYF. The DNA of the CDR3 is TGTGCCAGCAGTGTAAGGACTAGCGGGAGGACTTCAGATACGCAGTATTTT.

This clonotype occurred a few times. CDR3 bases: TGTGCCAGCAGCTCAGGACTACTTAGCAATCAGCCCCAGCATTTT. This gives the protein CASSSGLLSNQPQHF. This chain joins TRBV7-2 and TRBJ1-5; no reliable D call. This CDR3 is built from 15 residues. Between the trimmed V and J ends, which lost 4 bases and 0 bases, there was a span of 10 bases. Per germline, CDR1 SGHTA and CDR2 FQGNSA.

This chain uses TRBV2 with TRBJ1-5, with D perhaps matching TRBD1 (6 bases). The CDR3 is made up of 18 amino acids. Germline CDR1 and CDR2: SNHLY and FYNNEI. V shed 4 bases and J shed 3 bases, with 22 bases lying between them. DNA of the CDR3: TGTGCCAGCAGTGTACCCGGGAGGGGAGGGGGTTACAATCAGCCCCAGCATTTT. This codes for CASSVPGRGGGYNQPQHF.

The gene calls are TRBV3-1 and TRBJ2-7; D possibly corresponds to TRBD2 (5 bases). V lost 0 bases to trimming and J lost 4 bases, with 16 bases between them. CDR1 is LGHDT and CDR2 is YNNKEL in the germline V gene (reference sequence). The CDR3 is 16 amino acids. This chain's CDR3 is CASSQDLSLAAYEQYF. The CDR3, as DNA: TGTGCCAGCAGCCAAGATTTGTCGCTAGCAGCTTACGAGCAGTACTTC.

This clonotype was seen only a few times. The chain uses TRBV20-1 and TRBJ2-5, with D perhaps TRBD2 (5 bases). Trimming removed 5 bases from V and 5 bases from J, with 15 bases in between. CDR1 DFQATT and CDR2 SNEGSKA come from the germline V gene (reference sequence). This CDR3 is 13 amino acids long. This CDR3 is CSAGGEPIETQYF. Here the CDR3 DNA reads TGCAGTGCTGGAGGCGAACCCATCGAGACCCAGTACTTC.